Detailed here is one TCR beta chain. V was shortened by 0 bases and J by 6 bases, with 4 bases between the two germline ends. Germline V gene data show CDR1 as PRHDT and CDR2 as FYEKMQ (reference sequence). The CDR3 sequence is 12 residues long. The data were obtained in a study of T cell responses to AZD1222 COVID-19 vaccine. TCRdb's copy holds only in-frame clones and misses some; the assay was immunoSEQ multiplex PCR. The table has 70,000 to 90,000 clones, 80% to 90% seen once. The receptor comes from an adult who received the AZD1222 COVID-19 vaccine. The V gene is TRBV13, the J gene TRBJ2-3; no firm D call. The sequencing used peripheral blood, collected 28 days after the second AZD1222 dose. The CDR3 nucleotides are TGTGCCAGCAGCTTAGGGAAGGATACGCAGTATTTT. It yields the protein CASSLGKDTQYF.